This T cell receptor (beta chain) was documented in a study of beta chain features in type 1 diabetes. Study-level points and caveats: Type 1 diabetes patients had fewer VDJ junction insertions and more deletions. Naive, central memory and regulatory TCRB repertoires appeared more similar among patients than healthy donors. A moderate, significant TCRB CDR3 shortening appeared in type 1 diabetes across four CD4+ subsets.

As concerns this clone: Its matching antigen is unknown.

Of the isolated RNA, all was reverse transcribed, and so the sequenced material was expressed TCRB transcripts. Sequenced by immunoSEQ multiplex PCR; TCRdb stores in-frame clones only, minus some. Of approximately 90,000 clones in the sample, roughly 30% are singletons; the top ten hold 0.4% to 0.55%. This CDR3 contains 15 residues. CDR1 and CDR2 (germline): KGHSH, LQKENI. V lost 0 bases and J lost 5; bases outside the gene matches: 5. This sequence originates from a young woman in good health. Sequenced input: stem cell memory CD4+ T cells from blood. The chain is built from TRBV18 and TRBJ2-5; 8 positions match TRBD2. The CDR3 region is CASSPPASGGETQYF. The CDR3 coding sequence is TGTGCCAGCTCACCACCGGCAAGCGGGGGTGAGACCCAGTACTTC.